This entry features one TCR beta chain sequence. The target antigen is unknown. The length of the CDR3 is 19 residues. Germline CDR1 is SGHAT and CDR2 is FQDESV (reference sequence). Following a re-call of the 5' RACE reads, TCRdb has one entry per CDR3 protein and lacks DNA. Its table lists about 160,000 distinct CDR3 sequences. The data were obtained in a study of monozygotic twins with inflammatory bowel disease. Study results and limitations: Reduced clonotype sharing with other individuals was observed in IBD patients relative to healthy twins, especially with disease activity. In these data, no single strong IBD-associated signal or clonotype received support. Between concordant and discordant twins, repertoire similarity failed to differ, a result that limited power may explain.

Isolation of total RNA was performed on whole blood, with no prior T cell sorting. The source material was blood. The clonotype comes from a human donor with ulcerative colitis or Crohn's disease, or a healthy co-twin of an affected twin (not recorded which). V usage is TRBV11-1 and J usage is TRBJ2-1; TCRdb outputs TRBD2, but without DNA this stays unchecked. This CDR3 reads CASSFGVPAGGPVLDEQFF.